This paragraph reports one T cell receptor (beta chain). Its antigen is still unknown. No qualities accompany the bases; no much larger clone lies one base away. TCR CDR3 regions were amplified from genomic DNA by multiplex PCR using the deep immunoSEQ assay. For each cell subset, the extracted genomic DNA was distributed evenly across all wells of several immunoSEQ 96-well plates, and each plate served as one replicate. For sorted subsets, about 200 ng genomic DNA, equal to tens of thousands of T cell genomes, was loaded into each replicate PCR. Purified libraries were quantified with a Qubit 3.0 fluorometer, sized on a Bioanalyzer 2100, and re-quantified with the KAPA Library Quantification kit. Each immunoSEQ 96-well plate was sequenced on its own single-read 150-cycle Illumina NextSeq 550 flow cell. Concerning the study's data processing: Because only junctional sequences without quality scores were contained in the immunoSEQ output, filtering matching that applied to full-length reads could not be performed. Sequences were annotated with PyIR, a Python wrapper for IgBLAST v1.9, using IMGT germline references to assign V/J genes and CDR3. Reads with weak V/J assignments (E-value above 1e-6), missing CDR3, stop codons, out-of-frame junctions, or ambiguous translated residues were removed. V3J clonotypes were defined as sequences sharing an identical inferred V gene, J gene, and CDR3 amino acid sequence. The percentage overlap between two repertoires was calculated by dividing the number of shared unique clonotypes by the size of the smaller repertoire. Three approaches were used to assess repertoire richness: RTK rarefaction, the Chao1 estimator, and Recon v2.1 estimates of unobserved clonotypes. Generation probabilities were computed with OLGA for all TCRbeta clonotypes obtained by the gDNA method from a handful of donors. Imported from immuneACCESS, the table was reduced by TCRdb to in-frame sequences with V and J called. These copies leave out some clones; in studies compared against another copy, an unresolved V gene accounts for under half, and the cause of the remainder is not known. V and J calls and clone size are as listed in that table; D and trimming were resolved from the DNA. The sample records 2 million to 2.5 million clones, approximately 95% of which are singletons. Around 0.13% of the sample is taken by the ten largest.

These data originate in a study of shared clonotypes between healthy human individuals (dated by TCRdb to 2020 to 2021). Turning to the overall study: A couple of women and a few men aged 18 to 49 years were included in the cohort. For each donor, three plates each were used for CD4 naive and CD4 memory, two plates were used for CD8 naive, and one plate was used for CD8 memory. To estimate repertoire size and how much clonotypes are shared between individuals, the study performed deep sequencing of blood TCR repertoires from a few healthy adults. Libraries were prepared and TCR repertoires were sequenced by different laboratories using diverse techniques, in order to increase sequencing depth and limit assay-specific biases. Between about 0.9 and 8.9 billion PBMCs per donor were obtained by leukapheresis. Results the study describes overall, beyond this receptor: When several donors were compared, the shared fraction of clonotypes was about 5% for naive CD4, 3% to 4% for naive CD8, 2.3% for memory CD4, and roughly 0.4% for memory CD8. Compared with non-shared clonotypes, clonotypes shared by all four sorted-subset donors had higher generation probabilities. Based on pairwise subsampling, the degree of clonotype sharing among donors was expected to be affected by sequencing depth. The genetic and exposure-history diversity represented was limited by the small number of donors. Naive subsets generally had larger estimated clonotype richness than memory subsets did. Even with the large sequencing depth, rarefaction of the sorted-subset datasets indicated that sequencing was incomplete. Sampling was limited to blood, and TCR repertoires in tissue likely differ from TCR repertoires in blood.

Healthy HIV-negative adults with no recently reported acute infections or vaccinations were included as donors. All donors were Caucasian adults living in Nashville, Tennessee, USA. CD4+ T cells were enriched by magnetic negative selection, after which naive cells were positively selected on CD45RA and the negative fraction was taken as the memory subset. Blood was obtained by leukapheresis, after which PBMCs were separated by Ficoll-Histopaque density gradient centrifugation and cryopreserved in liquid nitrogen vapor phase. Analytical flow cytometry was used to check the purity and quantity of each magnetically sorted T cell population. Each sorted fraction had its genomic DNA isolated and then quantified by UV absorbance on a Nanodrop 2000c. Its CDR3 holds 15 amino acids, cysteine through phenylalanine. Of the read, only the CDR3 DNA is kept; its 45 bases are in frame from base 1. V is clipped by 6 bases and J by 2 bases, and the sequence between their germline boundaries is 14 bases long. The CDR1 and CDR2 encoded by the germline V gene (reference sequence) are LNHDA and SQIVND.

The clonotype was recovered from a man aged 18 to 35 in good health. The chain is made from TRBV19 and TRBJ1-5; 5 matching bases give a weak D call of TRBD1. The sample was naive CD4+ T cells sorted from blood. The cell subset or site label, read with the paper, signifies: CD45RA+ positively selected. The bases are TGTGCCAGTAGGTTCGGGGGTGGTGGCAATCAGCCCCAGCATTTT. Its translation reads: CASRFGGGGNQPQHF.